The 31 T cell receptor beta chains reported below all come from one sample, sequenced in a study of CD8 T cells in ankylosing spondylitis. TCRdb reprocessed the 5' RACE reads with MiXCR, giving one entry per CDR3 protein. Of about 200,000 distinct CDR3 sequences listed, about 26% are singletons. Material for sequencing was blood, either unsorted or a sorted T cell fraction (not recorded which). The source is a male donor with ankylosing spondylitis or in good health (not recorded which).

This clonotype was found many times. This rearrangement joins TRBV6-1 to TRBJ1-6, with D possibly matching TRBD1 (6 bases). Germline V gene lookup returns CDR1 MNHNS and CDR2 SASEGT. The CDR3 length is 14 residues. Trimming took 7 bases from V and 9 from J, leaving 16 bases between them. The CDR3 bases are TGTGCCAGCAATCCCCGGGACAATAGTTCACCCCTCCACTTT. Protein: CASNPRDNSSPLHF.

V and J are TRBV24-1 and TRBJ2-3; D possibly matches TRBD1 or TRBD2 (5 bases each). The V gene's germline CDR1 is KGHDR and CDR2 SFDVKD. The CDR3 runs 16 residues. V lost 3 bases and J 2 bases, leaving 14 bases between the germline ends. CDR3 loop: CATSDTSSGATDTQYF. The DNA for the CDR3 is TGTGCCACCAGTGATACTAGTAGTGGGGCCACAGATACGCAGTATTTT.

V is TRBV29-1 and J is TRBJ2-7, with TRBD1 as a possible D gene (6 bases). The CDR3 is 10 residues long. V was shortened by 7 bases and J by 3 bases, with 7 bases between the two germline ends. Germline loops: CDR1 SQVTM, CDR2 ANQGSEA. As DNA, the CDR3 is TGCAGCGCAGGGGACTACGAGCAGTACTTC. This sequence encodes CSAGDYEQYF.

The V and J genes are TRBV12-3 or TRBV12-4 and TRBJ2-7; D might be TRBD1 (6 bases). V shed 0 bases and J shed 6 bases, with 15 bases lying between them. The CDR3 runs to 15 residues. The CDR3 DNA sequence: TGTGCCAGCAGTTTAGCGGGACACCCGTCGGGCGAGCAGTACTTC. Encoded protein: CASSLAGHPSGEQYF.

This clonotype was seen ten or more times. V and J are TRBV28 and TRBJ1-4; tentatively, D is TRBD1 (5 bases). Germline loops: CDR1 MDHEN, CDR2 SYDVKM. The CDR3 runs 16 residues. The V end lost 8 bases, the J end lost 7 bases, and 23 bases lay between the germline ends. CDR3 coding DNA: TGTGCCAGCGGGCAGCAGGGACTTCTCTTCGGTGAAAAACTGTTTTTT. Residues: CASGQQGLLFGEKLFF.

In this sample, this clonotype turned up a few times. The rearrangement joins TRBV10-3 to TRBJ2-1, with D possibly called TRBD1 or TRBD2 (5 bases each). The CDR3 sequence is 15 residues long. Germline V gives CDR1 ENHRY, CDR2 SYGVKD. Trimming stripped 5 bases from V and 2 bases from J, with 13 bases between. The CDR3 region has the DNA TGTGCCATCAGTCGGGACGGAGGACCCTACAATGAGCAGTTCTTC. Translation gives CAISRDGGPYNEQFF.

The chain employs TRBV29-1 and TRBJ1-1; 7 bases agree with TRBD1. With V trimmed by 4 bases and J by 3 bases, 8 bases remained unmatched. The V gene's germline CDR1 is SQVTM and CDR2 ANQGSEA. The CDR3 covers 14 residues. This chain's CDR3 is CSVGRQGDYTEAFF. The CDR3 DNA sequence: TGCAGCGTTGGTCGGCAGGGGGACTACACTGAAGCTTTCTTT.

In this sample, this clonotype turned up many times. The CDR3 DNA sequence: TGTGCCAGCAGTGGGGAGAGGGGGCTCAATCAGCCCCAGCATTTT. Protein sequence: CASSGERGLNQPQHF. The V and J genes are TRBV12-3 or TRBV12-4 and TRBJ1-5; 7 bases are a match to TRBD1. After removal of 5 bases from V and 3 bases from J, the junction contained 7 bases not matched to a gene. This CDR3 contains 15 residues.

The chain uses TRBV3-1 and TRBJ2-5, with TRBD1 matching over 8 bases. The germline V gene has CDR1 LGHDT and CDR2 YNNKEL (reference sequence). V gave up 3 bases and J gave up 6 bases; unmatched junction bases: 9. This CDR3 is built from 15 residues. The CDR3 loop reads CASSQDQGAGKTQYF. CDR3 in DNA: TGTGCCAGCAGCCAGGACCAGGGGGCGGGAAAGACCCAGTACTTC.

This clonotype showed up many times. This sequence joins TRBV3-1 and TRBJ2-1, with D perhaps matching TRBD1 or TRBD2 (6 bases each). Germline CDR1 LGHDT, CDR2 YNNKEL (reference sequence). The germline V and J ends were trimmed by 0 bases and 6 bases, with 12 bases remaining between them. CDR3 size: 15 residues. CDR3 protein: CASSQDRGAFNEQFF. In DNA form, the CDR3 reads TGTGCCAGCAGCCAAGATAGGGGGGCGTTCAATGAGCAGTTCTTC.

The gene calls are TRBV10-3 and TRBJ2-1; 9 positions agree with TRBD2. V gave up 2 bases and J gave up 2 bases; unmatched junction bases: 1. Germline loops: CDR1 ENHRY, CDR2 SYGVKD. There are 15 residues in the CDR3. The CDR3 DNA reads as TGTGCCATCAGTGAGCTAGCGGGAACCTACAATGAGCAGTTCTTC. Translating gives CAISELAGTYNEQFF.

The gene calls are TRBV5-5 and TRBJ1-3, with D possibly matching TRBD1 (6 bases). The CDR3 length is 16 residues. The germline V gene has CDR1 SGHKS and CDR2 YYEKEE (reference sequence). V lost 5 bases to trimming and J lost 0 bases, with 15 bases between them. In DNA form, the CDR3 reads TGTGCCAGCAGTCGTTCGACAGGCAGCTCTGGAAACACCATATATTTT. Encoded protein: CASSRSTGSSGNTIYF.

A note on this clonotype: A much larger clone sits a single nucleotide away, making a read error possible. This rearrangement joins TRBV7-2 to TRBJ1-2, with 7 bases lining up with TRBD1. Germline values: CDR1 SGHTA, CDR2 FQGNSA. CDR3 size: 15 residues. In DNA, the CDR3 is TGTGCCAGCAGCTTAGGCTACAGGGGTGACTATGGCTACTCCTTC. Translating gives CASSLGYRGDYGYSF.

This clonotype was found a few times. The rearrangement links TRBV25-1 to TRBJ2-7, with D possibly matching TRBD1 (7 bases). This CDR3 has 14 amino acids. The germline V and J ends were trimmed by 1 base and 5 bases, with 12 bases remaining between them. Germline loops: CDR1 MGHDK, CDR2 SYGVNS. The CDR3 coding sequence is TGTGCCAGCAGTGAATCAGGCAGGGGGGACGAGCAGTACTTC. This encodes CASSESGRGDEQYF.

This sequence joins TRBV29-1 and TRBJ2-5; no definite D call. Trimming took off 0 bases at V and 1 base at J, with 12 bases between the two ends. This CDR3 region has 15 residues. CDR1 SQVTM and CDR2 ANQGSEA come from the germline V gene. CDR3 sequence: CSVEDFRQVQETQYF. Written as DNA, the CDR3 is TGCAGCGTTGAAGATTTTCGCCAGGTCCAAGAGACCCAGTACTTC.

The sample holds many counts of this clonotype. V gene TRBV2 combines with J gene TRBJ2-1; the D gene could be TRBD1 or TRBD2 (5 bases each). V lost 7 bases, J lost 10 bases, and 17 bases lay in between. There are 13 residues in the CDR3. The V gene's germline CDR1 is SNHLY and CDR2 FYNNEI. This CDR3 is CASTEGTEPEQFF. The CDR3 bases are TGTGCCAGCACCGAAGGGACGGAACCCGAGCAGTTCTTC.

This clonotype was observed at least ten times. The CDR3 nucleotides are TGTGCCAGCAGCGCGCAGGGGAACACTGAAGCTTTCTTT. It yields the protein CASSAQGNTEAFF. The chain has TRBV11-3 and TRBJ1-1; D is perhaps TRBD1 (5 bases). Deletions cut 5 bases from V and 1 base from J, with 8 bases between. The CDR3 is made up of 13 amino acids. CDR1 SGHNT and CDR2 YENEEA come from the germline V gene.

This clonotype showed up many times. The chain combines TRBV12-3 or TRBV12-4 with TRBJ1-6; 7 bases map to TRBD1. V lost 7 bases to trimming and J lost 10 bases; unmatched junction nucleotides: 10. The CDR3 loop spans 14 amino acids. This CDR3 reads CASTPTGNRSPLHF. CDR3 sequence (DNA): TGTGCCAGCACCCCGACAGGGAATCGATCACCCCTCCACTTT.

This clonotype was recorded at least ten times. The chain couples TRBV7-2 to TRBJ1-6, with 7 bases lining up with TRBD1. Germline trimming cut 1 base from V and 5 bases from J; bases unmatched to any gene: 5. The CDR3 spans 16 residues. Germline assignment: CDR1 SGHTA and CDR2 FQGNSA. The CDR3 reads CASSLGAGGNNSPLHF. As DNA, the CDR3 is TGTGCCAGCAGCTTAGGCGCAGGGGGGAATAATTCACCCCTCCACTTT.

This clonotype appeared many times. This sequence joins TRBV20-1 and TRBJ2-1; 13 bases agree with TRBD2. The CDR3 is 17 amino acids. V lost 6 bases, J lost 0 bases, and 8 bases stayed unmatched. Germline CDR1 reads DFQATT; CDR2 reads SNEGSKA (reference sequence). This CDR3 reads CSATTSGRPNSYNEQFF. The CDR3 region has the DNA TGCAGTGCCACGACTAGCGGGAGGCCAAACTCCTACAATGAGCAGTTCTTC.

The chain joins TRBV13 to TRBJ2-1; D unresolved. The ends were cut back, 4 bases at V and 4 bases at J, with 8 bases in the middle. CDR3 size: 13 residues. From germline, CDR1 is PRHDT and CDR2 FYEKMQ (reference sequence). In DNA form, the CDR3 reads TGTGCCAGCAGCTACACCGGGTACAATGAGCAGTTCTTC. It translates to CASSYTGYNEQFF.

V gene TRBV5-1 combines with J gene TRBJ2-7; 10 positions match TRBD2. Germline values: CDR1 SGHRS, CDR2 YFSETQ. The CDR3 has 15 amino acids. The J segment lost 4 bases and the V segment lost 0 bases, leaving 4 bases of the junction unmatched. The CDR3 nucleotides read TGCGCCAGCAGCTTGGTAGCTAGCGGGAGTTACGAGCAGTACTTC. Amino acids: CASSLVASGSYEQYF.

CDR3 loop: CSAPVLAGELFF. The CDR3 DNA reads as TGCAGTGCTCCGGTCTTGGCAGGGGAGCTGTTTTTT. The genes are TRBV20-1 and TRBJ2-2, with no clear D. CDR3 size: 12 residues. V shed 5 bases and J shed 8 bases, with 12 bases lying between them. CDR1 and CDR2 from the germline V gene are DFQATT and SNEGSKA (reference sequence).

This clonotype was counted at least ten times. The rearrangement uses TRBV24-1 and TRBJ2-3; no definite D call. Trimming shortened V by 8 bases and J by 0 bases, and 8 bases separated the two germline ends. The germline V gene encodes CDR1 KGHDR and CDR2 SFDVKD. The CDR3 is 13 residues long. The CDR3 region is CATMATSTDTQYF. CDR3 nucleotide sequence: TGTGCCACCATGGCAACTAGCACAGATACGCAGTATTTT.

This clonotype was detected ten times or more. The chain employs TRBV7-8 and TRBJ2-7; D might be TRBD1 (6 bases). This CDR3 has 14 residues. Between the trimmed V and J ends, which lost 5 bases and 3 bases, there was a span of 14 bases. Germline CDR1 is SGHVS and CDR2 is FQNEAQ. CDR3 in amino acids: CASSKRTVLYEQYF. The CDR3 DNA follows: TGTGCCAGCAGCAAGAGGACAGTGCTCTACGAGCAGTACTTC.

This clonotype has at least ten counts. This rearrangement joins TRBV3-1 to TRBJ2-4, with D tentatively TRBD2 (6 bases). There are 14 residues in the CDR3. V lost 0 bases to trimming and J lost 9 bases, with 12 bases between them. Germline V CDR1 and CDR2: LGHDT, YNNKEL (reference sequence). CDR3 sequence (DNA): TGTGCCAGCAGCCAAGACGCCGGGGGAACCATTCAGTACTTC. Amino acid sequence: CASSQDAGGTIQYF.

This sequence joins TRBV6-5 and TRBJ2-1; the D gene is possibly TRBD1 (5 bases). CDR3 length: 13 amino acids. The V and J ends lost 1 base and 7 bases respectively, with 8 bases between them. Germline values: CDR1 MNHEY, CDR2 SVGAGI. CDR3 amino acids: CASSYLTDNEQFF. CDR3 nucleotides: TGTGCCAGCAGTTACTTGACAGATAATGAGCAGTTCTTC.

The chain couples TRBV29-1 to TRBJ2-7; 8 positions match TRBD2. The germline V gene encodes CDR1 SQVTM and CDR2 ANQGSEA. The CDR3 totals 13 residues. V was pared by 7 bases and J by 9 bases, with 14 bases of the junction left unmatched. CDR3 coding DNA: TGCAGCGCCGGAGACAGCGGGAGAGCCTGGCAGTACTTC. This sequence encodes CSAGDSGRAWQYF.

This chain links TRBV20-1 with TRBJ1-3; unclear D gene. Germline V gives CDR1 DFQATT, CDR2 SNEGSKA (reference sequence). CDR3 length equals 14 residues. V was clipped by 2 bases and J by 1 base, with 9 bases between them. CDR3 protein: CSARSNRSGNTIYF. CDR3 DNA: TGCAGTGCTAGATCCAACCGGTCTGGAAACACCATATATTTT.

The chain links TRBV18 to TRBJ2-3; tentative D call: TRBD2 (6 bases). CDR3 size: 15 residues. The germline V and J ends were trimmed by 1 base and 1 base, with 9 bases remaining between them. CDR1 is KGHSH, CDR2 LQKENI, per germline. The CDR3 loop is CASSPLVAGTDTQYF. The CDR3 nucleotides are TGTGCCAGCTCACCACTGGTAGCGGGCACAGATACGCAGTATTTT.

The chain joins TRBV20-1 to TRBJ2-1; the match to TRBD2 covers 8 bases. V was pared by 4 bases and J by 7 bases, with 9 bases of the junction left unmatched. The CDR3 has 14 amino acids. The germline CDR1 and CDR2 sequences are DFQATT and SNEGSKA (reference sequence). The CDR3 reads CSATGGPHLNEQFF. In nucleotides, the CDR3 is TGCAGTGCTACGGGAGGGCCACATTTAAATGAGCAGTTCTTC.